This T cell receptor beta chain originates from a study of blood T cell repertoires in COVID-19. Overall study: Samples representing acute and convalescent COVID-19 were sourced from the United States, Italy and Spain. T cells, B-cell-depleted T cells, or PBMCs supplied cDNA or gDNA.

As originally analysed: Estimates of nucleated cell counts were drawn from the amplification of reference gene primers. The table came from immunoSEQ multiplex PCR; TCRdb's copy has only in-frame clones and leaves some out. D and trimming come from the DNA, and the V and J calls and clone size come from that table. The sample lists fewer than 100,000 clones; 75% to 95% were seen once. V lost 2 bases and J lost 1, with 11 bases in between. Germline V gives CDR1 MNHEY, CDR2 SVGAGI. The CDR3 has 15 residues. The sequenced sample consisted of peripheral blood. The receptor's source is a woman in her forties or fifties in a cohort sampled during active COVID-19. The chain couples TRBV6-5 to TRBJ2-5, with a possible D match to TRBD2 (6 bases). This CDR3 reads CASSYRRTTQETQYF. CDR3 nucleotides: TGTGCCAGCAGTTACCGTAGGACTACCCAAGAGACCCAGTACTTC.